This TCR beta chain is drawn from a study of blood T cell repertoires in COVID-19. Assay used: immunoSEQ multiplex PCR; TCRdb lists only in-frame clones, some missing. The sample contains 250,000 to 350,000 clones, 70% to 90% of which appear only once. With 2 bases clipped from V and 8 bases from J, the junction kept 9 bases outside the gene matches. Germline V CDR1 and CDR2: MRHNA, SNTAGT. The CDR3 sequence is 15 residues long. A single count supports this clone. This chain uses TRBV6-4 with TRBJ2-3, with 8 bases that match TRBD2. The source of this sequence is a woman younger than 45 with active or convalescent COVID-19. The material sequenced was peripheral blood. The CDR3 bases are TGTGCCAGCAGTGACGACCCAGGGACTAGTGGTACGCAGTATTTT. Translation gives CASSDDPGTSGTQYF.